This T cell receptor beta chain appears in the sequencing data of a study of shared clonotypes between healthy human individuals. Points from the study as a whole: A reduction in generation probabilities was seen for non-shared clonotypes relative to those shared by all four donors.

CDR3 length equals 14 residues. Trimming removed 6 bases at V and 5 bases at J, with 14 bases between. CDR1 and CDR2 (germline): KGHSH, LQKENI. CD4+ cells yielded CD45RA+ naive and CD45RA-negative memory subsets. This clone was recorded only once. Its antigen is as yet unknown. Profiled with immunoSEQ multiplex PCR; TCRdb holds only in-frame clones, not every one. The sample has 1,400,000 or so clones, 97% to 99% seen once. This sequence was found in a man aged 30 to 39 in good health. Sequencing input: naive CD4+ T cells sorted from blood. Stated subset: CD45RA+ positively selected. The chain carries TRBV18 and TRBJ2-1; maybe TRBD1 (5 bases). CDR3 sequence reads: CASSPGSGDNEQFF. The CDR3, as DNA: TGTGCCAGCTCGCCAGGGTCAGGAGACAATGAGCAGTTCTTC.